Below are 2 T cell receptor beta chains sequenced from a single sample in a study of OX40 agonist ivuxolimab in advanced cancers. Repertoires were generated with immunoSEQ multiplex PCR, while TCRdb's copy carries only in-frame clones and drops some. Counted here are about 48,000 clones, approximately 90% occurring once; the ten biggest clones make up roughly 48%. The source was CD4+ or CD8+ T cells sorted from blood, collected in a trial of the OX40 agonist ivuxolimab. These TCRs come from an adult with an advanced solid tumor such as melanoma, head and neck, liver or kidney cancer.

The CDR3 DNA reads as TGTGCCAGCAGTCTGAGACAGGGTGGTGGCTACACCTTC. It encodes CASSLRQGGGYTF. V and J are TRBV28 and TRBJ1-2; 7 bases match TRBD1. This CDR3 region has 13 residues. The trim removed 5 bases at V and 7 bases at J, leaving 7 bases unmatched. Germline V gene sequence: CDR1 MDHEN, CDR2 SYDVKM.

CDR3 amino acids: CASSQTGFSYEQYF. The CDR3 DNA reads TGTGCCAGCAGCCAGACAGGCTTCTCCTACGAGCAGTACTTC. This chain joins TRBV14 and TRBJ2-7, with a possible D match to TRBD1 (6 bases). The CDR3 runs 14 residues. Germline CDR1 is SGHDN and CDR2 is FVKESK. Trimming shortened V by 3 bases and J by 0 bases, and 9 bases separated the two germline ends.